The clone carrying this TCR beta chain came up many times. From the RACE reads, TCRdb called clonotypes with MiXCR, one entry per CDR3 protein. Here the sample spans approximately 40,000 distinct CDR3 sequences, about 3% being singletons. The CDR3 length is 14 residues. CDR1 and CDR2 (germline): SNHLY, FYNNEI. Trimming removed 7 bases from V and 1 base from J; junction bases left unmatched: 3. The time point here: patch test 2, 6 weeks after DPC sensitization. Treatment denoted: therapeutic diphenylcyclopropenone sensitization with weekly scalp DPC. The data are from a study of human T cells and chemical hapten exposure. At the level of the study: 2% DPC was applied to about 2 cm by about 2 cm of upper inner arm skin for sensitization.

This specimen was whole blood, taken in connection with sensitization to the hapten diphenylcyclopropenone (DPC). This chain connects TRBV2 to TRBJ2-2; the match to TRBD2 covers 7 bases. The origin of this receptor is a man aged 35-49 years with alopecia areata. Some clones in this sample may be carry-over from other donors' samples. In DNA, the CDR3 is TGTGCCAGCAAGGAGCGGGAGAACACCGGGGAGCTGTTTTTT. This encodes CASKERENTGELFF.